The 9 T cell receptor beta chains below all came from one sample that was sequenced in a study of a mutant IDH1 vaccine in newly diagnosed glioma. Their antigens remain unidentified. Time point meaning: week 47, end of study. In every dose of vaccine, 300 ug of mutant IDH1 20-mer peptide was given alongside topical imiquimod. Some clones are missing from TCRdb's copy, which holds only in-frame ones; the method was immunoSEQ multiplex PCR. The top ten clones hold about 4.3% of a sample with about 13,000 clones, about 80% of them seen once. The sequencing here drew on PBMCs, taken from a glioma patient whose treatment included an IDH1 peptide vaccine. The receptors shown here come from a woman aged 40 to 49 with glioma.

This clone appeared a single time. V usage is TRBV9 and J usage is TRBJ1-2; D is ambiguous. The length of the CDR3 is 13 residues. V was cut by 0 bases and J by 4 bases, with 7 bases left in between. From germline, CDR1 is SGDLS and CDR2 YYNGEE. The CDR3 DNA reads as TGTGCCAGCAGCGTAGGGGGAGTCTATGGCTACACCTTC. This sequence encodes CASSVGGVYGYTF.

CDR3: CASSVGQANTGELFF. In DNA, the CDR3 is TGTGCCAGCAGTGTAGGTCAAGCGAACACCGGGGAGCTGTTTTTT. This sequence joins TRBV6-4 and TRBJ2-2; D is unresolved. Trimming stripped 4 bases from V and 0 bases from J, with 9 bases between. Germline loops: CDR1 MRHNA, CDR2 SNTAGT. The CDR3 contains 15 residues.

V and J are TRBV18 and TRBJ2-7, with 8 positions matching TRBD2. CDR3 size: 14 residues. The germline V gene encodes CDR1 KGHSH and CDR2 LQKENI. J gave up 4 bases and V 6 bases, and 8 bases lay outside the gene matches. CDR3 DNA: TGTGCCAGCTCGATCCGGGGGGGCACGTACGAGCAGTACTTC. Translation: CASSIRGGTYEQYF.

This clone is a singleton in its sample. The chain combines TRBV19 with TRBJ2-7; D unclear. Trimming removed 4 bases from V and 2 bases from J, with 9 bases in between. The V gene's germline CDR1 is LNHDA and CDR2 SQIVND (reference sequence). The CDR3 is 13 amino acids. This CDR3 reads CASSTSTAYEQYF. DNA for the CDR3: TGTGCCAGTAGTACCTCAACAGCCTACGAGCAGTACTTC.

This clone was observed once. The gene calls are TRBV27 and TRBJ1-5; D call uncertain. CDR3 length: 13 residues. Germline CDR1 is MNHEY and CDR2 is SMNVEV (reference sequence). Trimming stripped 2 bases from V and 5 bases from J, with 7 bases between. The CDR3 loop reads CASSLNGDQPQHF. Written as DNA, the CDR3 is TGTGCCAGCAGTTTAAATGGAGATCAGCCCCAGCATTTT.

The chain couples TRBV7-2 to TRBJ2-5; no clear D gene. The CDR3 sequence is 11 residues long. The V end was cut by 6 bases, the J end by 2 bases, with 4 bases between. Germline V gene lookup returns CDR1 SGHTA and CDR2 FQGNSA. The CDR3 loop is CASSRQETQYF. CDR3 DNA sequence: TGTGCCAGCAGTCGACAAGAGACCCAGTACTTC.

This sequence joins TRBV25-1 and TRBJ1-5; tentative D call: TRBD1 (6 bases). The CDR3 consists of 15 residues. V was trimmed by 4 bases and J by 7 bases, leaving 17 bases between them. CDR1 and CDR2 from the germline V gene are MGHDK and SYGVNS. The CDR3 coding sequence is TGTGCCAGCAGTGGCGATCAGGGGTTCGGGCAGCCCCAGCATTTT. Translated: CASSGDQGFGQPQHF.

The V call is TRBV6-1, the J call TRBJ2-2; possibly TRBD1 for D (5 bases). This CDR3 is built from 14 residues. Trimming shortened V by 5 bases and J by 7 bases, and 14 bases separated the two germline ends. Germline V gene lookup returns CDR1 MNHNS and CDR2 SASEGT. The CDR3 region has the DNA TGTGCCAGCAGTTTGACAGTAAACCTCGGGGAGCTGTTTTTT. This codes for CASSLTVNLGELFF.

This clone appeared a few times. This chain uses TRBV11-2 with TRBJ1-4; 9 nucleotides agree with TRBD1. The CDR3 has 15 amino acids. From germline, CDR1 is SGHAT and CDR2 FQNNGV. Losses at the gene ends were 3 bases for V and 4 bases for J; bases not matched to a gene: 3. CDR3 coding DNA: TGTGCCAGCAGCTTCGGGACAGGGATTAATGAAAAACTGTTTTTT. Translation gives CASSFGTGINEKLFF.